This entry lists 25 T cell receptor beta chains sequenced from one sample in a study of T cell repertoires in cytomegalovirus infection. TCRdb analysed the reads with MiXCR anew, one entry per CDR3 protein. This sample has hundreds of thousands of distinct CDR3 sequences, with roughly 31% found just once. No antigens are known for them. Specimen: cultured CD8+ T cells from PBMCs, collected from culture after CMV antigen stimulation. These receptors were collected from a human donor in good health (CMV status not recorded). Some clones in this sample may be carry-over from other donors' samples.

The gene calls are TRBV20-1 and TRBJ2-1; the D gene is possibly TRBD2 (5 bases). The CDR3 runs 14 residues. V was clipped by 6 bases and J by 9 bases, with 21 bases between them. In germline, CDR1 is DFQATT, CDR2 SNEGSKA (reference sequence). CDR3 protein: CSACEGDPNFEQFF. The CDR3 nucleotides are TGCAGTGCCTGCGAGGGAGATCCCAATTTTGAGCAGTTCTTC.

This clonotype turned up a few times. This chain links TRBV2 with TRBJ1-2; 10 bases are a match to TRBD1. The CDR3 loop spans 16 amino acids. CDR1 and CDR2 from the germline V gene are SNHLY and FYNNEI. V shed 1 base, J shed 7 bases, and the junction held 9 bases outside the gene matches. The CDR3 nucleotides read TGTGCCAGCAGTGAAGGTGACAGGGGGCGTGGATCTGGCTACACCTTC. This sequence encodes CASSEGDRGRGSGYTF.

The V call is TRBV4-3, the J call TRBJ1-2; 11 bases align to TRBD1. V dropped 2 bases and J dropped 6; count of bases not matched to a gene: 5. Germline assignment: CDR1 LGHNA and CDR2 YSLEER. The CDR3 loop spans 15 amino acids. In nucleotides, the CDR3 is TGCGCCAGCAGCCAACCCGGACAGGGGGCACATGGCTACACCTTC. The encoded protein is CASSQPGQGAHGYTF.

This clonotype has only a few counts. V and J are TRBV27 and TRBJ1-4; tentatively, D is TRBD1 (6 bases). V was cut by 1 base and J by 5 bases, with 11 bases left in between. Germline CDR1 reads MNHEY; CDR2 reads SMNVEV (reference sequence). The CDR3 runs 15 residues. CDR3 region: CASSLWGALNEKLFF. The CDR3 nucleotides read TGTGCCAGCAGTTTATGGGGGGCCTTAAATGAAAAACTGTTTTTT.

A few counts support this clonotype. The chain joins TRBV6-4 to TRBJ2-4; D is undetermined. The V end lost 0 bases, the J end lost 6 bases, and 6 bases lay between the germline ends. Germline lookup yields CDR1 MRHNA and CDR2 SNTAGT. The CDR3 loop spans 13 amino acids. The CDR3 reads CASSDSVGNIQYF. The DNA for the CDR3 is TGTGCCAGCAGTGACTCGGTGGGAAACATTCAGTACTTC.

CDR3 region: CASTRTDAYEQYF. For the CDR3, the DNA is TGTGCCAGCACCAGGACTGATGCCTACGAGCAGTACTTC. The chain employs TRBV12-3 or TRBV12-4 and TRBJ2-7, with a weak D call TRBD2 (5 bases). The ends were cut back, 7 bases at V and 2 bases at J, with 12 bases in the middle. This CDR3 has 13 residues.

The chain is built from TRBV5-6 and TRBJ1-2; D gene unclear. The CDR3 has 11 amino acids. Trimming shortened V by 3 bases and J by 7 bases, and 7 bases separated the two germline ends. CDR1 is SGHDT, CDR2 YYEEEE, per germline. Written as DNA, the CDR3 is TGTGCCAGCAGCTCCCTCGTTGGCTACACCTTC. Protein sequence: CASSSLVGYTF.

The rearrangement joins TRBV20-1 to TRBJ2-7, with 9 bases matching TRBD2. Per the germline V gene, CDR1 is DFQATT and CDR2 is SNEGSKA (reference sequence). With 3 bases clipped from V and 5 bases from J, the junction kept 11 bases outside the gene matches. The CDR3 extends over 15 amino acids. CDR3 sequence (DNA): TGCAGTGCTAGGGAGAGAGGCGGGGGGGCCCACGAGCAGTACTTC. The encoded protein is CSARERGGGAHEQYF.

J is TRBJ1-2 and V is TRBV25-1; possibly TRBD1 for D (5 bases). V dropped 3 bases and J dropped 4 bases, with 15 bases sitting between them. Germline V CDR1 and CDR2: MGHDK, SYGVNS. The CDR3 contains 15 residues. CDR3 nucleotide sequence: TGTGCCAGCAGTGACCGCCGGGACGGCGTCTATGGCTACACCTTC. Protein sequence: CASSDRRDGVYGYTF.

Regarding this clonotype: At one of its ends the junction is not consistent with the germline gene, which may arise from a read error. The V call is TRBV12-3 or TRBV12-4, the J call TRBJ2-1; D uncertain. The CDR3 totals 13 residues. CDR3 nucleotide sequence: TGTGCCAGCAGTTTAGATAGGGCCAATAAGCAGTTCTTC. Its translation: CASSLDRANKQFF.

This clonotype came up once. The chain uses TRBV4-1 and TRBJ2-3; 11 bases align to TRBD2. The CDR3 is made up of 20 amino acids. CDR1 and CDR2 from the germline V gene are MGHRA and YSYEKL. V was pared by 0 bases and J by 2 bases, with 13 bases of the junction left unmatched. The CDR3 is CASSQEVAGGRRVNTDTQYF. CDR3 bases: TGCGCCAGCAGCCAAGAGGTAGCGGGGGGGCGCCGGGTGAACACAGATACGCAGTATTTT.

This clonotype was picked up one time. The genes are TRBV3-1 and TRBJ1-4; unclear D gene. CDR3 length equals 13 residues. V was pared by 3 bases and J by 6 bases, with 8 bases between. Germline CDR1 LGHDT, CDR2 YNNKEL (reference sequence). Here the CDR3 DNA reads TGTGCCAGCAGCCACCAGAGCTATGAAAAACTGTTTTTT. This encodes CASSHQSYEKLFF.

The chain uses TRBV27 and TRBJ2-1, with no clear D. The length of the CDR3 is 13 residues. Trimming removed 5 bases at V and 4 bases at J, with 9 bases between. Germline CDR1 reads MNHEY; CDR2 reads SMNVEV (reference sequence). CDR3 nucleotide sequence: TGTGCCAGCAGTCAGCAGATTTACAATGAGCAGTTCTTC. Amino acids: CASSQQIYNEQFF.

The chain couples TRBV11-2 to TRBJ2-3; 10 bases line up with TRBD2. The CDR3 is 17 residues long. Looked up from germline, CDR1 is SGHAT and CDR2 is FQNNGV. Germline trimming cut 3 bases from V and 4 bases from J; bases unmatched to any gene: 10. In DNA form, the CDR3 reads TGTGCCAGCAGCTTTATCTCAGCGGGGGGGCCTCCAGATACGCAGTATTTT. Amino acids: CASSFISAGGPPDTQYF.

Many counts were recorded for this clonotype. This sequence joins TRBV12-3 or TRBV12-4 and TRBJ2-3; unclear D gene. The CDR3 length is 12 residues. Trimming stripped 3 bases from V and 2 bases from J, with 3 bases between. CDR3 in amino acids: CASSFATDTQYF. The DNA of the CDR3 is TGTGCCAGCAGTTTTGCCACAGATACGCAGTATTTT.

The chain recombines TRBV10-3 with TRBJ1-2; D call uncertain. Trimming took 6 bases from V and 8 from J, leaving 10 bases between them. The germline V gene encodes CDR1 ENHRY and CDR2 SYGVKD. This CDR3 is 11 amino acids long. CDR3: CAIRFTEGYTF. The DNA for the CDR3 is TGTGCCATCAGATTTACAGAAGGCTACACCTTC.

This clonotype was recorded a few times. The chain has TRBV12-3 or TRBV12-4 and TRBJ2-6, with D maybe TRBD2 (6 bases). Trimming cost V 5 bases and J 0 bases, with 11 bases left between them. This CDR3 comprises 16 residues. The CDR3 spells CASSPPGGSGANVLTF. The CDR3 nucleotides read TGTGCCAGCAGTCCCCCCGGGGGCTCTGGGGCCAACGTCCTGACTTTC.

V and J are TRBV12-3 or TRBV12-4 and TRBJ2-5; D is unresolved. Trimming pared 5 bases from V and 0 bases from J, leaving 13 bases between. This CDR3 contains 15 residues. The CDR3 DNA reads TGTGCCAGCAGTCCTCTGGGGTCGTACCAAGAGACCCAGTACTTC. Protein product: CASSPLGSYQETQYF.

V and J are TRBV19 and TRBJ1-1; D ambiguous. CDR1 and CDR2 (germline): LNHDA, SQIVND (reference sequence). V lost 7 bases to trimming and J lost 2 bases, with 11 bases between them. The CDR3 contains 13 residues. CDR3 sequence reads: CASKERANTEAFF. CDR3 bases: TGTGCCAGTAAGGAGCGGGCCAACACTGAAGCTTTCTTT.

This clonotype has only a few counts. The CDR3 DNA follows: TGTGCCACCAGTGCGGCCGGACCTGACGCATCCTATGGCTACACCTTC. As protein: CATSAAGPDASYGYTF. The chain uses TRBV24-1 and TRBJ1-2; unclear D gene. CDR1 is KGHDR and CDR2 is SFDVKD in the germline V gene. Between the trimmed V and J ends, which lost 5 bases and 4 bases, there was a span of 19 bases. The CDR3 length is 16 residues.

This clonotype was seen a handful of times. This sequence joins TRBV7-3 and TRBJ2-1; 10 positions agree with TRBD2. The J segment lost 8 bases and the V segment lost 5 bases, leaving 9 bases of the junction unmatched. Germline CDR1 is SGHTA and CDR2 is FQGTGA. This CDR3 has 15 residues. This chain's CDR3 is CASSISGGALDEQFF. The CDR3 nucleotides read TGTGCCAGCAGCATAAGCGGGGGGGCACTCGATGAGCAGTTCTTC.

CDR3 sequence: CSARDDLDRHTF. CDR3 nucleotide sequence: TGCAGTGCTAGAGATGACCTCGATAGGCACACCTTC. J is TRBJ1-2 and V is TRBV20-1; D uncertain. This CDR3 comprises 12 residues. Trimming removed 0 bases at V and 12 bases at J, with 14 bases between. Looked up from germline, CDR1 is DFQATT and CDR2 is SNEGSKA (reference sequence).

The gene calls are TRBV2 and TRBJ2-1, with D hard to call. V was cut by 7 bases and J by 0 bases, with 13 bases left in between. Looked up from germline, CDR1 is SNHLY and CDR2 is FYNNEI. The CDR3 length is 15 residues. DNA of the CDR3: TGTGCCAGCACCGCAGAGCGCAGCTCCTACAATGAGCAGTTCTTC. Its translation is CASTAERSSYNEQFF.

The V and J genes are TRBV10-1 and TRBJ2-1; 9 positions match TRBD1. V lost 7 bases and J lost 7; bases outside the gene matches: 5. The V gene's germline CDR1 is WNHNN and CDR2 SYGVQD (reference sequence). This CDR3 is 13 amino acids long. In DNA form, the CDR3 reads TGCGCCAGCACTCGGACAGGGGATAATGAGCAGTTCTTC. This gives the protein CASTRTGDNEQFF.

The CDR3 DNA reads TGTGCCAGCAGCCAGGTGGAGGTCGGGGATACGCAGTATTTT. Amino acid sequence: CASSQVEVGDTQYF. The rearrangement links TRBV14 to TRBJ2-3; a possible D gene is TRBD2 (5 bases). Trimming took 3 bases from V and 6 from J, leaving 13 bases between them. Per germline, CDR1 SGHDN and CDR2 FVKESK. This CDR3 region has 14 residues.